A single sample is the source of the 24 T cell receptor beta chains below, sequenced in a study of shared clonotypes between healthy human individuals. The assay was immunoSEQ multiplex PCR, and TCRdb's table has in-frame clones only and misses some. The sample holds some 2.1 million clones, roughly 94% seen once. The source material was naive CD4+ T cells sorted from blood. The sample's subset: CD45RA+ positively selected. The source is a young man in good health.

The rearrangement uses TRBV2 and TRBJ2-7; possibly TRBD2 for D (6 bases). The CDR3 loop spans 13 amino acids. With 6 bases removed from V and 2 bases from J, the gap between germline ends came to 11 bases. Looked up from germline, CDR1 is SNHLY and CDR2 is FYNNEI. CDR3 nucleotide sequence: TGTGCCAGCAGCGGGAGAGGCCCCTACGAGCAGTACTTC. Amino acids: CASSGRGPYEQYF.

J is TRBJ1-1 and V is TRBV2, with D possibly matching TRBD1 (6 bases). The CDR3 has 13 amino acids. Looked up from germline, CDR1 is SNHLY and CDR2 is FYNNEI. Trimming shortened V by 7 bases and J by 6 bases, and 15 bases separated the two germline ends. CDR3 sequence: CASNRGQGSEAFF. The CDR3 DNA follows: TGTGCCAGCAATCGGGGGCAGGGGTCTGAAGCTTTCTTT.

This rearrangement joins TRBV21-1 to TRBJ2-1; TRBD2, the table's D call, lacks a check against the DNA. TRBV21-1 is noted as a pseudogene. CDR3 length: 14 amino acids. This CDR3 is CASTPTGGGHEQFF. The CDR3 DNA sequence: TGTGCCAGCACCCCCACGGGGGGCGGCCATGAGCAGTTCTTC.

The V and J genes are TRBV7-2 and TRBJ2-7; the D call may be TRBD1 or TRBD2 (6 bases each). The V end lost 5 bases, the J end lost 0 bases, and 17 bases lay between the germline ends. Germline V lookup: CDR1 SGHTA, CDR2 FQGNSA. There are 16 residues in the CDR3. CDR3 residues: CASSPEGGKSSYEQYF. Written as DNA, the CDR3 is TGTGCCAGCAGCCCTGAAGGGGGGAAGAGCTCCTACGAGCAGTACTTC.

A note on this clone: The conserved closing phenylalanine or tryptophan is absent in this CDR3, likely reflecting a read error. The limits of the CDR3 on the DNA are not certain, so only TCRdb's listed CDR3 is given. The V and J genes are TRBV2 and TRBJ1-6. CDR1 is SNHLY and CDR2 is FYNNEI in the germline V gene. Ends included, the CDR3 has 12 residues. CDR3: CASKWTGAQPVV.

In the case of this clone: Other DNA sequences in this specimen translate into the identical CDR3. This chain links TRBV5-1 with TRBJ1-1, with D hard to call. Germline values: CDR1 SGHRS, CDR2 YFSETQ. The CDR3 loop spans 13 amino acids. The V end was cut by 0 bases, the J end by 3 bases, with 6 bases between. CDR3 DNA: TGCGCCAGCAGCTTGGCCTTGGACACTGAAGCTTTCTTT. This codes for CASSLALDTEAFF.

This chain joins TRBV19 and TRBJ2-5; a weak D match, TRBD1 (8 bases). CDR3 length: 13 amino acids. Germline-derived CDR1 and CDR2 are LNHDA and SQIVND (reference sequence). V gave up 7 bases and J gave up 4 bases, with 13 bases separating them. In nucleotides, the CDR3 is TGTGCCAGTATGGGGGGGACAGGAGAGACCCAGTACTTC. Translation: CASMGGTGETQYF.

With respect to this clone: One junction end disagrees with the germline gene, perhaps due to a read error. Other DNA sequences in the same sample also yield this CDR3. The CDR3 DNA reads as TGCGCCAGCAGACTGACAGGGAGCGCAGATACGCAGTATTTT. Protein sequence: CASRLTGSADTQYF. V and J are TRBV6-1 and TRBJ2-3; 7 nucleotides agree with TRBD1. Germline loops: CDR1 MNHNS, CDR2 SASEGT. The CDR3 runs 14 residues.

The chain is built from TRBV27 and TRBJ1-2; possibly TRBD1 for D (6 bases). This CDR3 has 14 residues. The ends were cut back, 6 bases at V and 5 bases at J, with 16 bases in the middle. Germline values: CDR1 MNHEY, CDR2 SMNVEV (reference sequence). The CDR3 loop reads CASRKPGELYGYTF. The CDR3 nucleotides are TGTGCCAGCAGAAAACCAGGGGAGTTATATGGCTACACCTTC.

The chain is built from TRBV6-5 and TRBJ1-3; TRBD1 matches at 10 bases. Germline CDR1 reads MNHEY; CDR2 reads SVGAGI. The CDR3 loop spans 15 amino acids. V shed 4 bases and J 4 bases; nucleotides not matched to a gene: 4. In DNA form, the CDR3 reads TGTGCCAGCAGTTTCCGACAGGGGGCCGGAAACACCATATATTTT. Translation: CASSFRQGAGNTIYF.

On this clone: A read error may explain this, as a much larger clone is one base away. The chain carries TRBV2 and TRBJ1-1; the D is unclear. The CDR3 totals 14 residues. The V end lost 7 bases, the J end lost 1 base, and 13 bases lay between the germline ends. Per the germline V gene, CDR1 is SNHLY and CDR2 is FYNNEI. CDR3 in amino acids: CASTGNSPNTEAFF. The CDR3 coding sequence is TGTGCCAGCACCGGGAACTCCCCGAACACTGAAGCTTTCTTT.

A few counts support this clone. Other DNA sequences in this specimen translate into the identical CDR3. This chain joins TRBV30 and TRBJ2-6, with D perhaps being TRBD1 or TRBD2 (5 bases each). The CDR3 consists of 19 residues. V dropped 3 bases and J dropped 0 bases, with 21 bases sitting between them. Germline loops: CDR1 GTSNPN, CDR2 SVGIG (reference sequence). CDR3 in DNA: TGTGCCTGGAGCGTACAACTGGGGGTCTCCTACTCTGGGGCCAACGTCCTGACTTTC. This gives the protein CAWSVQLGVSYSGANVLTF.

The chain carries TRBV28 and TRBJ2-5; no firm D call. The ends were cut back, 1 base at V and 5 bases at J, with 8 bases in the middle. This CDR3 contains 13 residues. Per the germline V gene, CDR1 is MDHEN and CDR2 is SYDVKM. The CDR3 spells CASSLSGTETQYF. In nucleotides, the CDR3 is TGTGCCAGCAGTTTATCTGGAACCGAGACCCAGTACTTC.

The chain joins TRBV30 to TRBJ1-5; no definite D call. Deletions cut 4 bases from V and 0 bases from J, with 7 bases between. CDR1 GTSNPN and CDR2 SVGIG come from the germline V gene (reference sequence). This CDR3 has 13 residues. The CDR3 DNA reads as TGTGCCTGGACCGACGGTAGCAATCAGCCCCAGCATTTT. Its translation: CAWTDGSNQPQHF.

This chain connects TRBV18 to TRBJ1-6; 9 bases fit TRBD1. Per the germline V gene, CDR1 is KGHSH and CDR2 is LQKENI. V was pared by 1 base and J by 10 bases, with 8 bases of the junction left unmatched. The CDR3 has 16 amino acids. The CDR3 is CASSPLGTGTQSPLHF. The CDR3 DNA reads TGTGCCAGCTCACCACTGGGGACAGGGACGCAGTCACCCCTCCACTTT.

The rearrangement joins TRBV30 to TRBJ1-4; D perhaps matches TRBD1 (6 bases). Germline V gene lookup returns CDR1 GTSNPN and CDR2 SVGIG (reference sequence). The ends were cut back, 4 bases at V and 8 bases at J, with 11 bases in the middle. This CDR3 has 12 amino acids. Here the CDR3 reads CAWTGEDEKLFF. CDR3 coding DNA: TGTGCCTGGACAGGGGAGGACGAAAAACTGTTTTTT.

A note on this clone: The same CDR3 is also encoded by other DNA sequences in this sample. The V and J genes are TRBV5-1 and TRBJ2-7, with TRBD1 identical over 8 bases. The CDR3 spans 15 residues. V shed 4 bases, J shed 1 base, and the junction held 7 bases outside the gene matches. Germline CDR1 is SGHRS and CDR2 is YFSETQ. CDR3 sequence reads: CASSLTGQGSYEQYF. In DNA, the CDR3 is TGCGCCAGCAGCCTAACCGGACAGGGATCCTACGAGCAGTACTTC.

V and J are TRBV7-9 and TRBJ1-3; D may be TRBD1 (5 bases). Trimming took off 2 bases at V and 4 bases at J, with 15 bases between the two ends. The CDR3 covers 16 residues. The germline gives CDR1 SEHNR, CDR2 FQNEAQ (reference sequence). CDR3 nucleotide sequence: TGTGCCAGCAGCTTAACTGGGACTGGGACGGGAAACACCATATATTTT. As protein: CASSLTGTGTGNTIYF.

This rearrangement joins TRBV5-6 to TRBJ2-2; D could derive from TRBD1 or TRBD2 (5 bases each). V dropped 3 bases and J dropped 7 bases, with 10 bases sitting between them. CDR1 SGHDT and CDR2 YYEEEE come from the germline V gene. The CDR3 is 13 amino acids. This CDR3 reads CASSWDRGGELFF. The DNA of the CDR3 is TGTGCCAGCAGCTGGGACCGGGGCGGGGAGCTGTTTTTT.

V and J are TRBV10-2 and TRBJ1-4, with 8 bases identical to TRBD1. Per the germline V gene, CDR1 is WSHSY and CDR2 is SAAADI. This CDR3 has 14 residues. The V and J ends lost 5 bases and 2 bases, in that order; junction bases with no gene match: 1. CDR3 sequence reads: CASSRQGTNEKLFF. CDR3 nucleotide sequence: TGCGCCAGCAGTCGACAGGGGACTAATGAAAAACTGTTTTTT.

The CDR3 region is CASSRGVQETQYF. CDR3 nucleotides: TGTGCCAGCAGCCGGGGAGTTCAAGAGACCCAGTACTTC. This chain joins TRBV7-2 and TRBJ2-5; D is perhaps TRBD2 (5 bases). Trimming removed 5 bases from V and 2 bases from J, with 9 bases in between. Germline CDR1 SGHTA, CDR2 FQGNSA. The CDR3 is 13 amino acids.

The chain combines TRBV11-2 with TRBJ1-1, with 7 bases aligning to TRBD1. CDR1 SGHAT and CDR2 FQNNGV come from the germline V gene. The CDR3 runs to 16 residues. With 5 bases clipped from V and 1 base from J, the junction kept 10 bases outside the gene matches. The CDR3 reads CASSPRAGGRNTEAFF. Written as DNA, the CDR3 is TGTGCCAGCAGCCCGAGGGCAGGGGGGAGGAACACTGAAGCTTTCTTT.

In its sample, this clone was seen once. The chain has TRBV4-1 and TRBJ2-3, with 11 bases lining up with TRBD2. J was trimmed by 6 bases and V by 0 bases; bases with no gene match: 11. The CDR3 extends over 18 amino acids. The germline V gene has CDR1 MGHRA and CDR2 YSYEKL. DNA for the CDR3: TGCGCCAGCAGCCAAGAAACCGGGACTAGCGGTGGAGGGGATACGCAGTATTTT. Its protein is CASSQETGTSGGGDTQYF.

A remark on this clone: In the same sample, other DNA sequences code for this CDR3. The rearrangement links TRBV30 to TRBJ2-4; no clear D. Germline loops: CDR1 GTSNPN, CDR2 SVGIG (reference sequence). The CDR3 length is 12 residues. The V end lost 3 bases, the J end lost 0 bases, and 3 bases lay between the germline ends. In DNA, the CDR3 is TGTGCCTGGAGGGTAGCCAAAAACATTCAGTACTTC. The encoded protein is CAWRVAKNIQYF. Combining the CDR3 with reference TRBV30 and TRBJ2-4 gives the whole variable domain SQTIHQWPATLVQPVGSPLSLECTVEGTSNPNLYWYRQAAGRGLQLLFYSVGIGQISSEVPQNLSASRPQDRQFILSSKKLLLSDSGFYLCAWRVAKNIQYFGAGTRLSVL.